This paragraph covers one T cell receptor beta chain sequence. This sample was taken from a study of T cell changes during pregnancy in multiple sclerosis. V lost 2 bases, J lost 1 base, and 12 bases stayed unmatched. The CDR3 is 19 amino acids. Germline V gives CDR1 PRHDT, CDR2 FYEKMQ (reference sequence). Only in-frame clones appear in the TCRdb table, and some are missing; sequencing was by immunoSEQ multiplex PCR. The sample has about 120,000 clones, about 94% seen once; the top ten hold roughly 6%. The origin of this receptor is a female donor with multiple sclerosis, enrolled in a pregnancy study. The chain links TRBV13 to TRBJ2-1; 9 positions match TRBD2. The specimen was peripheral blood, collected before pregnancy. CDR3 DNA sequence: TGTGCCAGCAGCTTATCTTATCGGCTAGCGGGGCCATCCTACAATGAGCAGTTCTTC. Protein sequence: CASSLSYRLAGPSYNEQFF. The full variable domain, in which reference TRBV13 and TRBJ2-1 provide the parts outside the CDR3, is AAGVIQSPRHLIKEKRETATLKCYPIPRHDTVYWYQQGPGQDPQFLISFYEKMQSDKGSIPDRFSAQQFSDYHSELNMSSLELGDSALYFCASSLSYRLAGPSYNEQFFGPGTRLTVL.